Sequencing of this T cell receptor (beta chain) was carried out in a study of breast tumors, draining lymph nodes, adjacent tissues. A remark on this clonotype: The CDR3 does not close with the conserved phenylalanine or tryptophan, likely indicating a read error.

With 0 bases removed from V and 6 bases from J, the gap between germline ends came to 10 bases. From germline, CDR1 is SGHVS and CDR2 FNYEAQ. The CDR3 is 14 amino acids. TCRdb reanalysed the multiplex PCR reads using MiXCR and keeps one entry per CDR3 protein. Counted here are over 60,000 distinct CDR3 sequences, approximately 54% occurring once; the ten biggest clones make up roughly a fifth. Sequencing used breast tumor tissue. V gene TRBV7-6 combines with J gene TRBJ2-3, with D possibly being TRBD2 (5 bases). The clonotype was recovered from a female donor with breast cancer. Some clones in this sample may be carry-over from other donors' samples. CDR3 residues: CASSLAGAADTQYS. The CDR3 bases are TGTGCCAGCAGCTTAGCGGGAGCGGCTGATACGCAGTATTCT.